This T cell receptor (beta chain) was observed in a study of CD8 T cells in Susac syndrome. Germline V gene sequence: CDR1 SEHNR, CDR2 FQNEAQ (reference sequence). V dropped 5 bases and J dropped 5; count of bases not matched to a gene: 13. This CDR3 comprises 16 residues. Bulk CD8+ and CD4+ cells came from magnetic negative isolation; CD8+ TEMRA by FACS. It was with random hexamers that about 0.45 to 1 ug RNA was reverse transcribed. One entry per CDR3 protein, called by TCRdb with MiXCR from the immunoSEQ multiplex PCR reads. The sample records more than 150,000 distinct CDR3 sequences, nearly 97% being singletons.

The specimen sequenced was CD8+ T cells from PBMCs. The TCR was taken from a human donor with multiple sclerosis. The chain couples TRBV7-9 to TRBJ2-7, with TRBD1 matching over 9 bases. The CDR3 protein is CASSQGDRVNYHEQYF. DNA for the CDR3: TGTGCCAGCAGCCAGGGGGACAGGGTGAATTACCACGAGCAGTACTTC.